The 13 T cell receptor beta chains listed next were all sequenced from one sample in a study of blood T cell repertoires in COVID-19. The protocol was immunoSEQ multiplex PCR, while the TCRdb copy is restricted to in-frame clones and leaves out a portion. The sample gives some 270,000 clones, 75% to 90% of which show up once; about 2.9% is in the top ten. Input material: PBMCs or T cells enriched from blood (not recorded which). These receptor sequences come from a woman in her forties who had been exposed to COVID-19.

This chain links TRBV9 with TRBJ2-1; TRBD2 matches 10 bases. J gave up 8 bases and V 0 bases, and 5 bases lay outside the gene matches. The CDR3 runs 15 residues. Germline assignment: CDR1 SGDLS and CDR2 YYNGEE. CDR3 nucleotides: TGTGCCAGCAGCGTAGGTCCTAGCGGGAGCGATGAGCAGTTCTTC. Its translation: CASSVGPSGSDEQFF.

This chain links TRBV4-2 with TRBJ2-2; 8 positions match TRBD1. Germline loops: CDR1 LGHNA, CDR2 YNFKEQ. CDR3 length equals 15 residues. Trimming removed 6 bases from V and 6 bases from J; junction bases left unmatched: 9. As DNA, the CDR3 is TGTGCCAGCAGGAGACAGGGGATTTTACCCGGGGAGCTGTTTTTT. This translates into CASRRQGILPGELFF.

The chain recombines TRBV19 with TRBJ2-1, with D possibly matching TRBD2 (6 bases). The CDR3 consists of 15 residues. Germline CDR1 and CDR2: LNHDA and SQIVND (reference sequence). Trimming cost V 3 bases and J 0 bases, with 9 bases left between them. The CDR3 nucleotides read TGTGCCAGTAGTATGGACGGGAGCTCCTACAATGAGCAGTTCTTC. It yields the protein CASSMDGSSYNEQFF.

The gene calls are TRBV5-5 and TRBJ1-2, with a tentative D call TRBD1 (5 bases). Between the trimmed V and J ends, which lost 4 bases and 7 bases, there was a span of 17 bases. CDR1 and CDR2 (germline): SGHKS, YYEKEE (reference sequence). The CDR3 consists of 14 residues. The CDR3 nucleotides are TGTGCCAGCAGCAATTTTGGGGGGGGTGCTGGCTACACCTTC. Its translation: CASSNFGGGAGYTF.

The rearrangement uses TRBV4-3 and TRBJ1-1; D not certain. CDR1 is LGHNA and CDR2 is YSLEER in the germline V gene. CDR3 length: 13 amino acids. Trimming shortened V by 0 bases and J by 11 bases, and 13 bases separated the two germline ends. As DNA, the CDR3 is TGCGCCAGCAGCCAAGATCTGGGCGGGCCCGCTTTCTTT. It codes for CASSQDLGGPAFF.

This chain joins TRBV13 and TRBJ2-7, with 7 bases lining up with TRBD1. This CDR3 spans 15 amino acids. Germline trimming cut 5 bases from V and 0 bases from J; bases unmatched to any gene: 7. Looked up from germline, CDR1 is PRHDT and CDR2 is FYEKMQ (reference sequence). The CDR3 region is CASSRTGLSSYEQYF. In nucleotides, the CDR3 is TGTGCCAGCAGCCGGACAGGCCTCAGCTCCTACGAGCAGTACTTC.

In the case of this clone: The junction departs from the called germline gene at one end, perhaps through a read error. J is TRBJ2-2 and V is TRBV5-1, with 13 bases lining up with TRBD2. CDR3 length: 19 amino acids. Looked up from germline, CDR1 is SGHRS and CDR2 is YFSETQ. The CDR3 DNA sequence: TGTGCCAGCCTTGCCGTCCGGACTAGCGGGAGCTCTCTGCCCGGGGAGCTGTTTTTT. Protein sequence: CASLAVRTSGSSLPGELFF.

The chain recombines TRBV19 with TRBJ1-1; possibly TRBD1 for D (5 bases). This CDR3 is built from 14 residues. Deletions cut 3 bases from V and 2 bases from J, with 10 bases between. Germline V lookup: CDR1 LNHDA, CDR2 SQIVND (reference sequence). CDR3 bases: TGTGCCAGTAGTATTAGACAGAGAAACACTGAAGCTTTCTTT. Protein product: CASSIRQRNTEAFF.

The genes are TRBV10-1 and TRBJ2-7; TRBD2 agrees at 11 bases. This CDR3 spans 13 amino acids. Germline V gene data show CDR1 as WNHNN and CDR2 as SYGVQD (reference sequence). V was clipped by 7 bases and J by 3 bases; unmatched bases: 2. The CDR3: CASMTSGVYEQYV. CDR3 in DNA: TGCGCCAGCATGACTAGCGGGGTCTACGAGCAGTACGTC.

The CDR3 loop is CASRKQGDGNQPQHF. The CDR3, as DNA: TGTGCCAGCAGGAAACAGGGGGACGGCAATCAGCCCCAGCATTTT. The V and J genes are TRBV27 and TRBJ1-5; TRBD1 matches at 8 bases. CDR3 length equals 15 residues. After removal of 6 bases from V and 2 bases from J, the junction contained 6 bases not matched to a gene. CDR1 is MNHEY, CDR2 SMNVEV, per germline (reference sequence).

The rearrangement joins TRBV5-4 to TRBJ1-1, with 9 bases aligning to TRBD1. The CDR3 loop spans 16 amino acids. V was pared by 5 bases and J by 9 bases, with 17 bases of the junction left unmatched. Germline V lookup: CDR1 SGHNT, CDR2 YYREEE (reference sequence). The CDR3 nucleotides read TGTGCCAGCAGGGAAGGGAGTGGGACAGGGATCCGCCAAGCTTTCTTT. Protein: CASREGSGTGIRQAFF.

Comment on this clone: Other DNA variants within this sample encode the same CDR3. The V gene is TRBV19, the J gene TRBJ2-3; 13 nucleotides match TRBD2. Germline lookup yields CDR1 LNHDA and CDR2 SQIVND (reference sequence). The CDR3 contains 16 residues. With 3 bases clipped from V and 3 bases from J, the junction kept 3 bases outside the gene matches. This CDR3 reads CASSIRTSGRTDTQYF. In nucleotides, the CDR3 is TGTGCCAGTAGTATTAGGACTAGCGGGAGAACAGATACGCAGTATTTT.

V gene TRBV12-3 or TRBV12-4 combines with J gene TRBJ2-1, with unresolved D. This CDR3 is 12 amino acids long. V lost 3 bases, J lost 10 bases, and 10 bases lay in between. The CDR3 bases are TGTGCCAGCAGTTTTTCGTCAGCGGAGCAGTTCTTC. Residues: CASSFSSAEQFF.